These T cell receptor beta chains were read from a single sample in a study of cytomegalovirus exposure and HLA in healthy donors. Profiled with immunoSEQ multiplex PCR; TCRdb holds only in-frame clones, not every one. This sample has some 100,000 clones, with roughly four fifths found just once. Sequenced material: PBMCs. The receptors derive from a man in his fifties or sixties in good health and CMV-seronegative. The CDR3 runs from the conserved cysteine through the conserved F or W. D genes are given only for firm matches. Rows may omit the clone size; those that give it use once, few, many or a size class.

14	-	TRBV30	TRBJ2-2	few	CAWIDSVNTGELFF	TGTGCCTGGATCGACAGCGTAAACACCGGGGAGCTGTTTTTT
15	-	TRBV4-2	TRBJ2-5	-	CASSQASGTQETQYF	TGTGCCAGCAGCCAAGCGTCCGGGACACAAGAGACCCAGTACTTC
13	-	TRBV5-4	TRBJ2-5	few	CASSLHNQETQYF	TGTGCCAGCAGCTTGCACAACCAAGAGACCCAGTACTTC
15	-	TRBV5-1	TRBJ2-3	few	CASSLFGGFTDTQYF	TGCGCCAGCAGCCTTTTTGGGGGGTTCACAGATACGCAGTATTTT
14	TRBD2	TRBV5-8	TRBJ2-1	-	CASSLGGGTHEQFF	TGTGCCAGCAGCTTGGGGGGGGGAACTCATGAGCAGTTCTTC
16	TRBD1	TRBV7-9	TRBJ1-5	-	CASGRTGGSDNQPQHF	TGTGCCAGCGGACGGACAGGGGGCAGTGACAATCAGCCCCAGCATTTT
13	TRBD2	TRBV30	TRBJ2-3	-	CAQQRDRTDTQYF	TGTGCCCAGCAGCGGGACCGCACAGATACGCAGTATTTT
14	TRBD1	TRBV7-3	TRBJ1-1	-	CASSSTGGDGQAFF	TGTGCCAGCAGCTCAACAGGGGGTGACGGTCAAGCTTTCTTT
14	-	TRBV10-3	TRBJ1-2	-	CAISKGYQDNGYTF	TGTGCCATCAGTAAGGGGTACCAAGACAATGGCTACACCTTC
11	-	TRBV21-1	TRBJ2-1	-	CATGGYNEQFF	TGTGCCACCGGGGGCTACAATGAGCAGTTCTTC
14	TRBD1	TRBV6-6	TRBJ2-3	-	CASFPGGLTDTQYF	TGTGCCAGTTTTCCAGGGGGCCTCACAGATACGCAGTATTTT
17	-	TRBV11-2	TRBJ1-6	few	CASSLTTASSYNSPLHF	TGTGCCAGCAGCTTAACTACGGCGAGCTCCTATAATTCACCCCTCCACTTT
16	TRBD2	TRBV15	TRBJ2-7	-	CATSSRPQGGGYEQYF	TGTGCCACCAGCAGCCGTCCCCAGGGCGGGGGCTACGAGCAGTACTTC
10	-	TRBV6-4	TRBJ2-7	-	CASGLPVQYF	TGTGCCAGCGGGCTCCCGGTGCAGTACTTC
18	-	TRBV5-4	TRBJ2-2	-	CASSSLRGGGTLTGELFF	TGTGCCAGCAGCTCCCTAAGGGGTGGCGGGACCCTCACCGGGGAGCTGTTTTTT
15	-	TRBV5-1	TRBJ1-1	-	CASSLGAQGNTEAFF	TGCGCCAGCAGCTTGGGGGCCCAGGGGAACACTGAAGCTTTCTTT
14	-	TRBV28	TRBJ1-2	once	CASSLGGGNYGYTF	TGTGCCAGCAGTTTGGGGGGAGGGAACTATGGCTACACCTTC
13	-	TRBV5-4	TRBJ1-2	-	CASSLDSSYGYTF	TGTGCCAGCAGCTTGGATTCTAGCTATGGCTACACCTTC
15	TRBD1	TRBV28	TRBJ2-7	-	CASSLRDSNSYEQYF	TGTGCCAGCAGTCTCCGGGACAGCAACTCCTACGAGCAGTACTTC
18	TRBD2	TRBV7-3	TRBJ2-3	-	CASSPFSGRRPSTDTQYF	TGTGCCAGCAGCCCATTTAGCGGGAGACGCCCTAGCACAGATACGCAGTATTTT
15	-	TRBV9	TRBJ2-7	-	CASSPLGYSSYEQYF	TGTGCCAGCAGTCCTCTTGGTTACAGCTCCTACGAGCAGTACTTC
16	-	TRBV27	TRBJ2-1	-	CASSFLRWERNNEQFF	TGTGCCAGCAGTTTTCTCAGGTGGGAGCGAAACAATGAGCAGTTCTTC
15	-	TRBV28	TRBJ2-3	-	CASREGVIPADTQYF	TGTGCCAGCAGGGAAGGGGTCATTCCCGCAGATACGCAGTATTTT
15	-	TRBV6-5	TRBJ1-5	few	CASSYGQGTYQPQHF	TGTGCCAGCAGTTACGGGCAGGGGACCTATCAGCCCCAGCATTTT
16	-	TRBV5-1	TRBJ1-2	-	CASSLAGLAGSDGYTF	TGCGCCAGCAGCTTGGCCGGCTTGGCAGGCTCGGATGGCTACACCTTC
15	-	TRBV9	TRBJ2-3	-	CASSVGVVSTDTQYF	TGTGCCAGCAGCGTAGGTGTCGTTAGCACAGATACGCAGTATTTT
13	TRBD1	TRBV5-6	TRBJ1-1	-	CASSMDRGSEAFF	TGTGCCAGCAGCATGGACAGGGGGTCTGAAGCTTTCTTT
16	TRBD2	TRBV5-1	TRBJ2-3	-	CASRPLAGGGTDTQYF	TGCGCCAGCAGACCTCTAGCGGGGGGTGGAACAGATACGCAGTATTTT
14	TRBD1	TRBV11-3	TRBJ1-1	-	CASSLTGAQTEAFF	TGTGCCAGCAGCTTGACAGGGGCCCAGACTGAAGCTTTCTTT
16	TRBD2	TRBV4-1	TRBJ2-7	-	CASSQVWREDSYEQYF	TGCGCCAGCAGCCAAGTGTGGCGGGAGGACTCCTACGAGCAGTACTTC
15	TRBD1	TRBV27	TRBJ1-2	once	CASSLLQGTGAGYTF	TGTGCCAGCAGTTTATTGCAGGGGACAGGGGCCGGCTACACCTTC
15	-	TRBV5-5	TRBJ1-4	-	CASSLETLANEKLFF	TGTGCCAGCAGCTTGGAGACGCTAGCTAATGAAAAACTGTTTTTT
14	TRBD1	TRBV2	TRBJ1-6	-	CASSDTGEYSPLHF	TGTGCCAGCAGTGATACAGGGGAATATTCACCCCTCCACTTT
15	-	TRBV6-5	TRBJ1-6	once	CASRLRWDTGTPLHF	TGTGCCAGCAGATTAAGATGGGACACCGGGACACCCCTCCACTTT
12	TRBD1	TRBV19	TRBJ1-1	-	CASRGTGGEAFF	TGTGCCAGTAGAGGGACAGGGGGCGAAGCTTTCTTT
17	TRBD2	TRBV7-2	TRBJ2-1	-	CASSLDGGSGDNNEQFF	TGTGCCAGCAGCTTAGACGGGGGTAGCGGGGACAACAATGAGCAGTTCTTC
14	TRBD1	TRBV18	TRBJ1-1	-	CASSPGQGAAEAFF	TGTGCCAGCTCACCAGGGCAGGGGGCCGCTGAAGCTTTCTTT
14	-	TRBV5-1	TRBJ2-7	-	CASSLSDFSYEQYF	TGCGCCAGCAGCCTATCAGACTTCTCCTACGAGCAGTACTTC
13	-	TRBV6-5	TRBJ1-5	-	CASGRGSNQPQHF	TGTGCCAGCGGCCGGGGTAGCAATCAGCCCCAGCATTTT
15	-	TRBV19	TRBJ1-5	-	CASSIDLGRNQPQHF	TGTGCCAGTAGTATAGATTTGGGGCGGAATCAGCCCCAGCATTTT
15	-	TRBV27	TRBJ2-3	-	CASSFGAEVADTQYF	TGTGCCAGCAGTTTCGGAGCGGAGGTGGCAGATACGCAGTATTTT
17	-	TRBV7-8	TRBJ1-5	-	CASSLVGHPTKPQPQHF	TGTGCCAGCAGCTTAGTAGGACACCCAACCAAACCTCAGCCCCAGCATTTT
19	-	TRBV27	TRBJ2-7	-	CASSFAMTIRGGLAYEQYF	TGTGCCAGCAGTTTCGCAATGACGATTAGGGGGGGTCTTGCCTACGAGCAGTACTTC
13	-	TRBV30	TRBJ1-6	-	CAWTGTELSPLHF	TGTGCCTGGACGGGGACTGAACTTTCACCCCTCCACTTT
15	TRBD1	TRBV7-9	TRBJ1-1	-	CSSSRITGEKTEAFF	TGTTCCAGCAGCCGAATCACAGGGGAGAAAACTGAAGCTTTCTTT
13	-	TRBV10-3	TRBJ2-7	-	CAIRGEGGREQYF	TGTGCCATCAGGGGAGAGGGTGGGCGCGAGCAGTACTTC
15	-	TRBV28	TRBJ2-3	once	CASQPFGSSTDTQYF	TGTGCCAGTCAGCCTTTTGGGAGTAGCACAGATACGCAGTATTTT
14	TRBD2	TRBV19	TRBJ2-2	once	CASSLAGLTGELFF	TGTGCCAGTAGTTTAGCGGGTCTCACCGGGGAGCTGTTTTTT
13	-	TRBV6-1	TRBJ1-3	-	CAIGGRDRNTIYF	TGTGCCATCGGGGGGAGGGATCGAAACACCATATATTTT
18	TRBD2	TRBV11-2	TRBJ2-5	-	CASSLDPGLAGGEETQYF	TGTGCCAGCAGCTTAGATCCAGGACTAGCGGGGGGGGAAGAGACCCAGTACTTC
13	TRBD1	TRBV7-2	TRBJ2-7	-	CASSLDRGNEQYF	TGTGCCAGCAGCTTAGACAGGGGGAATGAGCAGTACTTC
15	-	TRBV7-2	TRBJ2-6	-	CASSPRASGANVLTF	TGTGCCAGCAGCCCTCGAGCCTCTGGGGCCAACGTCCTGACTTTC
16	TRBD1	TRBV27	TRBJ1-1	-	CASSVNPGTGADKAFF	TGTGCCAGCAGTGTGAACCCCGGGACAGGGGCGGATAAAGCTTTCTTT
15	TRBD1	TRBV6-6	TRBJ1-5	once	CASRGGQLGNQPQHF	TGTGCCAGCAGGGGGGGACAGTTAGGAAATCAGCCCCAGCATTTT
16	-	TRBV6-1	TRBJ2-1	-	CASSDRRRGSYNEQFF	TGTGCCAGCAGTGACCGGCGGAGAGGCTCCTACAATGAGCAGTTCTTC
14	-	TRBV4-3	TRBJ2-4	-	CASSPSGERDIQYF	TGCGCCAGCAGCCCGTCTGGGGAGAGGGACATTCAGTACTTC
14	-	TRBV6-1	TRBJ1-4	once	CASSGPGENEKLFF	TGTGCCAGCAGTGGCCCCGGGGAAAATGAAAAACTGTTTTTT
15	TRBD2	TRBV5-6	TRBJ2-2	few	CASSLGLAGTGELFF	TGTGCCAGCAGCTTGGGACTAGCGGGCACCGGGGAGCTGTTTTTT
16	TRBD2	TRBV9	TRBJ2-2	-	CASSVSGGADTGELFF	TGTGCCAGCAGCGTTAGCGGGGGGGCCGACACCGGGGAGCTGTTTTTT
13	-	TRBV18	TRBJ1-1	-	CASSPGGDTEAFF	TGTGCCAGCTCCCCGGGGGGGGACACTGAAGCTTTCTTT